Here is one TCR beta chain with its context. Its antigen is still unknown. The sample originates from a study of OX40 agonist ivuxolimab in advanced cancers. For the study at large: Allowance was made for prior anti-PD-1, anti-PD-L1 or anti-CTLA-4 therapy, and about 40% had some.

Findings and limits, study-wide: There were also nonresponders showing low normalized T-cell clonal expansion. Expanded clones were, on average, more numerous among CD8+ T cells than CD4+.

The CDR3 contains 15 residues. V was shortened by 0 bases and J by 7 bases, with 13 bases between the two germline ends. Per germline, CDR1 MGHRA and CDR2 YSYEKL. Profiled with immunoSEQ multiplex PCR; TCRdb holds only in-frame clones, not every one. The sample lists around 41,000 clones, 90% occurring once. This TCR derives from an adult with an advanced solid tumor such as melanoma, head and neck, liver or kidney cancer. The source material was CD4+ or CD8+ T cells sorted from blood, sampled in a trial of the OX40 agonist ivuxolimab. The chain has TRBV4-1 and TRBJ1-3; D is perhaps TRBD1 (6 bases). CDR3 in DNA: TGCGCCAGCAGCCAAGAGGGTCAGAGGGGGAACACCATATATTTT. It is translated as CASSQEGQRGNTIYF.